The rows below give T cell receptor beta chains drawn from one sample of a study of regulatory T cells in long-lasting Graves disease. TCRdb called the multiplex PCR reads again in MiXCR, with one record for every CDR3 protein. The data hold around 500,000 distinct CDR3 sequences, with around 16% observed a single time. These data were likewise used in another study, on T cells in Graves' hyperthyroidism and ophthalmopathy.

The material sequenced was peripheral blood mononuclear cells (PBMCs), taken at new diagnosis, from a patient treated with antithyroid drugs. Receptor source: a woman aged 35 to 59 with Graves disease. Both conserved end residues are part of each CDR3. D genes are given only for firm matches. Some rows mark clone size as missing; the rest say once, few, many or name a class of expanded clone.

abundance | d_gene | j_gene | v_gene | CDR3nt | CDR3aa
many | TRBD1 | TRBJ1-3 | TRBV2 | TGTGCCAGCAGAATTGGACAGGCGGGAAACACCATATATTTT | CASRIGQAGNTIYF
few | - | TRBJ1-2 | TRBV6-1 | TGTGCCAGCAGCCACCATGGGGATCGCTACACCTTC | CASSHHGDRYTF
many | TRBD1 | TRBJ2-7 | TRBV20-1 | TGCAGTGCTACGGACAGGGGGCCCGAGCAGTACTTC | CSATDRGPEQYF
few | TRBD2 | TRBJ2-2 | TRBV12-3/TRBV12-4 | TGTGCCAGCAGGTCTAGCGGGGGGTGGACCGGGGAGCTGTTTTTT | CASRSSGGWTGELFF
- | - | TRBJ1-3 | TRBV5-6 | TGTGCCAGCAGCCGGGACGAAAACACCATATATTTT | CASSRDENTIYF
once | TRBD1 | TRBJ2-6 | TRBV6-5 | TGTGCCAGCAGTTACCGATCCGGACAGGCTAACTCTGGGGCCAACGTCCTGACTTTC | CASSYRSGQANSGANVLTF
few | - | TRBJ2-1 | TRBV2 | TGTGCCAGCACCACCGACGGCTACAATGAGCAGTTCTTC | CASTTDGYNEQFF
- | - | TRBJ2-7 | TRBV7-9 | TGTGCCAGCAGCCCAGGGGGACTGGGGGCCTACGAGCAGTACTTC | CASSPGGLGAYEQYF
few | - | TRBJ1-4 | TRBV6-2/TRBV6-3 | TGTGCCAGCAGTTACAGGGGTGGAGAAAAACTGTTTTTT | CASSYRGGEKLFF
- | TRBD1 | TRBJ1-2 | TRBV5-1 | TGCGCCAGCAGCGCGACAGGGGGGGACTATGGCTACACCTTC | CASSATGGDYGYTF
many | TRBD1 | TRBJ1-4 | TRBV24-1 | TGTGCCACCAGTGATTTGCGACAGGGCGGAGGCGAAAAACTGTTTTTT | CATSDLRQGGGEKLFF
many | TRBD1 | TRBJ1-3 | TRBV28 | TGTGCCAGCAGAACCGCGACAGGGACTGGGGGAAACACCATATATTTT | CASRTATGTGGNTIYF
- | - | TRBJ2-5 | TRBV6-1 | TGTGCCAGCGAGAGGCTAGCGAAAGAGACCCAGTACTTC | CASERLAKETQYF
- | - | TRBJ1-3 | TRBV7-9 | TGTGCCAGCAGCTTTCTGGCGGCCTTCCCCTCTGGAAACACCATATATTTT | CASSFLAAFPSGNTIYF
few | - | TRBJ2-1 | TRBV3-1 | TGTGCCAGCAGCCAAGGAAGGACCGATACCTACAATGAGCAGTTCTTC | CASSQGRTDTYNEQFF
many | TRBD2 | TRBJ2-1 | TRBV5-1 | TGCGCCAGCACCTTAAGCGGGGGCACCTACAATGAGCAGTTCTTC | CASTLSGGTYNEQFF
many | - | TRBJ2-4 | TRBV2 | TGTGCCAGCAGTAAATCGAGGATGGCGGACATTCAGTACTTC | CASSKSRMADIQYF
many | TRBD2 | TRBJ2-2 | TRBV28 | TGTGCCAGCAGTCTAGCGGGGGGGCCACATAGTAACACCGGGGAGCTGTTTTTT | CASSLAGGPHSNTGELFF
- | - | TRBJ1-1 | TRBV6-2/TRBV6-3 | TGTGCCAGCAGTTACCAACACGGAAACTCTGAAGCTTTCTTT | CASSYQHGNSEAFF
- | - | TRBJ1-4 | TRBV7-9 | TGTGCCAGCAGCCAGAGGTTAATTGGGGTGTTGGGAGAAAAACTGTTTTTT | CASSQRLIGVLGEKLFF
few | - | TRBJ1-5 | TRBV3-1 | TGTGCCAGCAGCCAAGAGTTGGGGATACAGCCCCAGCATTTT | CASSQELGIQPQHF
few | TRBD1 | TRBJ2-1 | TRBV7-3 | TGTGCCAGCAGCCGGGACAGGGCAACCTACAATGAGCAGTTCTTC | CASSRDRATYNEQFF
many | - | TRBJ1-2 | TRBV3-1 | TGTGCCAGCAGCCAAGATATATCAGGGTATGGCTACACCTTC | CASSQDISGYGYTF
few | - | TRBJ1-2 | TRBV28 | TGTGCCAGCAGTTTGTACCGCGTCTATGGCTACACCTTC | CASSLYRVYGYTF
many | - | TRBJ1-1 | TRBV18 | TGTGCCAGCTCACCACGGAATAGGGGTGACACTGAAGCTTTCTTT | CASSPRNRGDTEAFF
- | TRBD1 | TRBJ2-2 | TRBV24-1 | TGTGCCACCAGTGATTTCAGGCAGGGGGCGACCGGGGAGCTGTTTTTT | CATSDFRQGATGELFF
many | - | TRBJ1-3 | TRBV7-9 | TGTGCCAGCAGCCTCGGGCAAGGAAACACCATATATTTT | CASSLGQGNTIYF
- | - | TRBJ1-3 | TRBV29-1 | TGCAGCGTTGAAGAGCGGGACGTCGGAAACACCATATATTTT | CSVEERDVGNTIYF
few | - | TRBJ1-1 | TRBV5-1 | TGCGCCAGCAGCATCTCAATGAACACTGAAGCTTTCTTT | CASSISMNTEAFF
many | - | TRBJ1-2 | TRBV27 | TGTGCCAGCAGCCCGACCAGACAGCCTAGCTATGGCTACACCTTC | CASSPTRQPSYGYTF
- | TRBD2 | TRBJ2-1 | TRBV6-1 | TGTGCCAGCAGACCCCCCGGAGCGGGGGGGCTGGGTAGGGCGGATGAGCAGTTCTTC | CASRPPGAGGLGRADEQFF
- | TRBD2 | TRBJ2-7 | TRBV19 | TGTGCCAGTAGTATATCGCTAGCGGGGGGATACGAGCAGTACTTC | CASSISLAGGYEQYF
- | - | TRBJ2-7 | TRBV4-1 | TGCGCCAGCAGCCAAGGAGAGCGACATTATGGGCACGGGCAGTACTTC | CASSQGERHYGHGQYF
many | - | TRBJ1-1 | TRBV6-2/TRBV6-3 | TGTGCCAGCAGTCTCTCGGGCACTTGGGGGACTGAAGCTTTCTTT | CASSLSGTWGTEAFF
- | - | TRBJ2-6 | TRBV11-2 | TGTGCCAGCAGCTTCATAGGGGCCCGCTCTGGGGCCAACGTCCTGACTTTC | CASSFIGARSGANVLTF
few | - | TRBJ1-6 | TRBV7-2 | TGTGCCAGCAGCCCTAGGACGGGGCAAAATTCACCCCTCCACTTT | CASSPRTGQNSPLHF
- | TRBD1 | TRBJ2-7 | TRBV27 | TGTGCCAGCAGGGGGACAGTCTCCTACGAGCAGTACTTC | CASRGTVSYEQYF
- | - | TRBJ1-5 | TRBV4-2 | TGTGCCAGCAGCCAAAAGGTCGCGGACAATCAGCCCCAGCATTTT | CASSQKVADNQPQHF
many | - | TRBJ1-2 | TRBV2 | TGTGCCAGCAGTGATGAGGGTTCCTACACCTTC | CASSDEGSYTF